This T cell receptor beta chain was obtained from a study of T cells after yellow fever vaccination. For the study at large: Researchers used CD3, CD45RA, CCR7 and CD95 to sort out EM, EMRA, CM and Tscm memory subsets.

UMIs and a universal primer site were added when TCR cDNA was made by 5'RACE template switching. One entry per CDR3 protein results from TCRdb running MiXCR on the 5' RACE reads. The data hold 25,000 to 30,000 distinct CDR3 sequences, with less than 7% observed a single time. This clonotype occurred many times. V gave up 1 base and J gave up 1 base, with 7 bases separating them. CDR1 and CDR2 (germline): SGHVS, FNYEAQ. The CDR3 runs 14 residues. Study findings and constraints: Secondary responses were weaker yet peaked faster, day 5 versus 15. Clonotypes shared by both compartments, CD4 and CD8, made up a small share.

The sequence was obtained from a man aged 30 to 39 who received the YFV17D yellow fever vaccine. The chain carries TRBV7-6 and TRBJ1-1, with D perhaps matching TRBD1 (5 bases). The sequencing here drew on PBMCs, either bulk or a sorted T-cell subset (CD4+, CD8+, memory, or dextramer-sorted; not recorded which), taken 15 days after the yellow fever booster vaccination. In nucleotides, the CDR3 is TGTGCCAGCAGCTTAGGGAGGGGGAACACTGAAGCTTTCTTT. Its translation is CASSLGRGNTEAFF. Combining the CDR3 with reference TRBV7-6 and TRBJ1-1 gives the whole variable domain GAGVSQSPRYKVTKRGQDVALRCDPISGHVSLYWYRQALGQGPEFLTYFNYEAQQDKSGLPNDRFSAERPEGSISTLTIQRTEQRDSAMYRCASSLGRGNTEAFFGQGTRLTVV.